These 14 T cell receptor beta chains were sequenced from one sample in a study of CD8 T cells in ankylosing spondylitis. TCRdb called the 5' RACE reads again in MiXCR, with one record for every CDR3 protein. The data contain approximately 250,000 distinct CDR3 sequences, about 10% of them singletons. Sequencing used blood, either unsorted or a sorted T cell fraction (not recorded which). These receptors were taken from a male donor with ankylosing spondylitis or in good health (not recorded which).

The table lists this clonotype with many counts. The rearrangement links TRBV27 to TRBJ1-1, with 9 bases fitting TRBD1. Germline values: CDR1 MNHEY, CDR2 SMNVEV (reference sequence). The CDR3 length is 15 residues. The J segment lost 0 bases and the V segment lost 6 bases, leaving 5 bases of the junction unmatched. The CDR3 loop reads CASSWTGVLNTEAFF. The DNA of the CDR3 is TGTGCCAGCAGCTGGACAGGGGTCCTGAACACTGAAGCTTTCTTT.

This clonotype was seen at least ten times. The chain combines TRBV20-1 with TRBJ1-5; D is unclear. CDR3 length: 14 residues. V was shortened by 3 bases and J by 4 bases, with 13 bases between the two germline ends. Germline V gene lookup returns CDR1 DFQATT and CDR2 SNEGSKA (reference sequence). The CDR3: CSARGRKDNQPQHF. The CDR3 coding sequence is TGCAGTGCTAGGGGCAGGAAGGATAATCAGCCCCAGCATTTT.

This clonotype was seen ten or more times. The chain uses TRBV6-5 and TRBJ1-6, with 9 nucleotides matching TRBD1. The germline V gene has CDR1 MNHEY and CDR2 SVGAGI. J lost 11 bases, V lost 2 bases, and 7 bases had no gene match. The CDR3 covers 15 residues. The chain's CDR3 is CASSYGTGISAPLHF. In nucleotides, the CDR3 is TGTGCCAGCAGTTACGGGACAGGGATATCGGCACCCCTCCACTTT.

This clonotype occurred many times. CDR3 DNA: TGTGCCAGCAGTTACCAGAGGGGGGGACCTGAAGCTTTCTTT. Translated, it gives CASSYQRGGPEAFF. The chain recombines TRBV6-5 with TRBJ1-1, with D perhaps matching TRBD1 (6 bases). Trimming removed 2 bases from V and 6 bases from J, with 13 bases in between. The CDR3 is 14 residues long. Germline assignment: CDR1 MNHEY and CDR2 SVGAGI.

This clonotype has a handful of counts. This chain's CDR3 is CASSKDRALLDTQYF. Written as DNA, the CDR3 is TGTGCCAGCAGTAAGGACAGGGCTCTTCTGGATACGCAGTATTTT. This sequence joins TRBV2 and TRBJ2-3; 8 bases match TRBD1. In germline, CDR1 is SNHLY, CDR2 FYNNEI. The V segment lost 5 bases and the J segment 6 bases; nucleotides outside the gene matches: 10. The CDR3 spans 15 residues.

The CDR3, as DNA: TGTGCCAGCAGTCCCCGGGGACAGGTTTACTCTGAAATGACTGGGGCCAACGTCCTGACTTTC. Its translation is CASSPRGQVYSEMTGANVLTF. This chain connects TRBV27 to TRBJ2-6; 8 bases line up with TRBD1. CDR1 and CDR2 from the germline V gene are MNHEY and SMNVEV (reference sequence). This CDR3 has 21 residues. Trimming cost V 5 bases and J 2 bases; bases outside gene matches: 20.

This clonotype was picked up many times. The chain employs TRBV5-1 and TRBJ1-1, with unresolved D. Trimming removed 0 bases from V and 0 bases from J, with 9 bases in between. The CDR3 runs 15 residues. Germline V gene sequence: CDR1 SGHRS, CDR2 YFSETQ. The CDR3 DNA reads as TGCGCCAGCAGCTTGGGGGCAGCCTTGAACACTGAAGCTTTCTTT. Its translation is CASSLGAALNTEAFF.

In this sample, this clonotype turned up many times. V and J are TRBV20-1 and TRBJ2-5; 8 positions agree with TRBD2. V lost 3 bases, J lost 2 bases, and 5 bases stayed unmatched. Germline lookup yields CDR1 DFQATT and CDR2 SNEGSKA (reference sequence). The CDR3 has 14 residues. CDR3 sequence (DNA): TGCAGTGCTAGGGGCGGGGGGCTACAAGAGACCCAGTACTTC. Its protein product is CSARGGGLQETQYF.

This clonotype has ten or more counts. The chain is built from TRBV5-1 and TRBJ2-1, with TRBD1 as a possible D gene (5 bases). The V end was cut by 7 bases, the J end by 2 bases, with 7 bases between. The CDR3 sequence is 12 residues long. Germline CDR1 is SGHRS and CDR2 is YFSETQ. CDR3 region: CASGATYNEQFF. The CDR3 DNA reads as TGCGCCAGCGGGGCCACCTACAATGAGCAGTTCTTC.

This clonotype was seen ten or more times. The gene calls are TRBV5-6 and TRBJ2-7; D remains unclear. V shed 2 bases and J shed 5 bases, with 5 bases lying between them. The CDR3 totals 11 residues. From germline, CDR1 is SGHDT and CDR2 YYEEEE. The CDR3 spells CASSFSNEQYF. The DNA for the CDR3 is TGTGCCAGCAGCTTCTCGAACGAGCAGTACTTC.

This chain joins TRBV2 and TRBJ2-3; D might be TRBD2 (6 bases). The V gene lost 6 bases and the J gene lost 2 bases, with 12 bases spanning the gap. Germline CDR1 and CDR2: SNHLY and FYNNEI. The CDR3 totals 14 residues. The CDR3 DNA reads TGTGCCAGCAGGAGGGAGGAGACCACAGATACGCAGTATTTT. It encodes CASRREETTDTQYF.

This clonotype was seen many times. The rearrangement uses TRBV27 and TRBJ1-2, with D perhaps matching TRBD1 (5 bases). V was trimmed by 6 bases and J by 3 bases, leaving 11 bases between them. The germline gives CDR1 MNHEY, CDR2 SMNVEV (reference sequence). The CDR3 is 13 amino acids. The CDR3 is CASSHDSDYGYTF. Here the CDR3 DNA reads TGTGCCAGCAGCCACGACAGTGACTATGGCTACACCTTC.

In the case of this clonotype: A read error may be the cause here, since a much bigger clone is one base away. CDR3 nucleotide sequence: TGTGCCAGCAACGTAGCGGGAGGCTACAATGGGCAGTTCTTC. Translated, it gives CASNVAGGYNGQFF. The J gene is TRBJ2-1, the V gene TRBV3-1, with TRBD2 matching 10 bases. The CDR3 runs to 14 residues. The germline CDR1 and CDR2 sequences are LGHDT and YNNKEL (reference sequence).

This clonotype was detected ten times or more. This rearrangement joins TRBV20-1 to TRBJ1-5; D possibly corresponds to TRBD1 (6 bases). The V and J ends lost 3 bases and 0 bases respectively, with 18 bases between them. The CDR3 covers 17 residues. The germline CDR1 and CDR2 sequences are DFQATT and SNEGSKA (reference sequence). CDR3 bases: TGCAGTGCTAGCCAGGGGATGCAGAGGTTTAGCAATCAGCCCCAGCATTTT. Translating it yields CSASQGMQRFSNQPQHF.